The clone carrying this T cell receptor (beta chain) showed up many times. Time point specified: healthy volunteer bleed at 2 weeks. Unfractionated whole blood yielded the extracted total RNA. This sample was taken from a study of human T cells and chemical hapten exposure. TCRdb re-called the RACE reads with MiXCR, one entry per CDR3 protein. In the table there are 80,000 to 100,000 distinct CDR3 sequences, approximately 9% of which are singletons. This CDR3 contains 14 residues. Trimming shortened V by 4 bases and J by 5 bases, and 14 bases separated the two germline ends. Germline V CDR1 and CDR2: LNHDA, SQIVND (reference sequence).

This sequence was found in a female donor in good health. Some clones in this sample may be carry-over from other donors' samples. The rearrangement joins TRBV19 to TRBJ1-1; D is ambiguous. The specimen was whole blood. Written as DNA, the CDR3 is TGTGCCAGTAGTAACGGCGCAGAGTGGACTGAAGCTTTCTTT. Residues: CASSNGAEWTEAFF.